The rows below give T cell receptor beta chains drawn from one sample of a study of tumor-infiltrating lymphocytes in primary liver carcinoma. TCRdb re-called the multiplex PCR reads with MiXCR, one entry per CDR3 protein. The sample carries about 54,000 distinct CDR3 sequences, 60% to 75% recorded once. Input material: liver tumor tissue from sampling region 2. Receptors were obtained from a man aged 35 to 55 with primary liver carcinoma and hepatitis B virus infection. Each CDR3 is given without its conserved first and last residue. Fields, in order: V gene, J gene, CDR3 protein.

V gene: TRBV10-3
J gene: TRBJ1-5
CDR3 protein: TISGFVDGQPQH

V gene: TRBV6-5
J gene: TRBJ2-2
CDR3 protein: ASSPAGNTGELF

V gene: TRBV12-3/TRBV12-4
J gene: TRBJ2-7
CDR3 protein: ASRTGGSHEQY

V gene: TRBV6-5
J gene: TRBJ2-7
CDR3 protein: AGTPETGAYEQY

V gene: TRBV10-3
J gene: TRBJ2-1
CDR3 protein: VISEGSREQL

V gene: TRBV6-5
J gene: TRBJ1-1
CDR3 protein: ASSYAGSRDEAGAF

V gene: TRBV5-5
J gene: TRBJ2-2
CDR3 protein: ANSSGVSTGELS

V gene: TRBV6-1
J gene: TRBJ1-1
CDR3 protein: ASSAVPGQGWAF

V gene: TRBV12-3/TRBV12-4
J gene: TRBJ2-1
CDR3 protein: ASSDRGGGSYNEQF

V gene: TRBV28
J gene: TRBJ2-5
CDR3 protein: ASGRSETQY

V gene: TRBV10-3
J gene: TRBJ2-1
CDR3 protein: AISESPGWGTRTSYNEQF

V gene: TRBV11-2
J gene: TRBJ2-1
CDR3 protein: VSSLNGAYEQF

V gene: TRBV6-1
J gene: TRBJ1-1
CDR3 protein: ASRHTLPTNTEAF

V gene: TRBV18
J gene: TRBJ2-1
CDR3 protein: ASSPEGAGRLGYNEQF

V gene: TRBV20-1
J gene: TRBJ2-1
CDR3 protein: SASNEAEQF